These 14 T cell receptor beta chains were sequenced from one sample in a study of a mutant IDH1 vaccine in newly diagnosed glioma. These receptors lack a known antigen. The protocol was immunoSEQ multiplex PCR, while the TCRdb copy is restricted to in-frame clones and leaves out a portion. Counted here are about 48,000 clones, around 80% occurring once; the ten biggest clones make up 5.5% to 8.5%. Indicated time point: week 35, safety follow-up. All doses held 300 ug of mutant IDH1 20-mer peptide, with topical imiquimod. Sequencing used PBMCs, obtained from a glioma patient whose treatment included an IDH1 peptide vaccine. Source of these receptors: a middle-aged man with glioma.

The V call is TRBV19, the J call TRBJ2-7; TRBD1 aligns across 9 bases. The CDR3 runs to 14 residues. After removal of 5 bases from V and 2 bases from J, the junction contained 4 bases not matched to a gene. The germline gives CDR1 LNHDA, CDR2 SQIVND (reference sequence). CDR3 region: CASSPGQGPYEQYF. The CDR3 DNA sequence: TGTGCCAGTAGTCCGGGACAGGGTCCCTACGAGCAGTACTTC.

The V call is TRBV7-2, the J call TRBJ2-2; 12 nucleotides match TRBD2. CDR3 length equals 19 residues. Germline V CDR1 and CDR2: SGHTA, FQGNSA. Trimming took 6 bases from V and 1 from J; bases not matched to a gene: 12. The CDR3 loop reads CASRQGRRLAGENTGELFF. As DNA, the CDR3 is TGTGCCAGCAGACAAGGGAGAAGACTAGCGGGGGAGAACACCGGGGAGCTGTTTTTT.

The CDR3 reads CASTQGALSPGELFF. Here the CDR3 DNA reads TGTGCCAGCACCCAGGGGGCGCTTTCGCCCGGGGAGCTGTTTTTT. V and J are TRBV9 and TRBJ2-2, with 8 nucleotides matching TRBD1. The germline V gene has CDR1 SGDLS and CDR2 YYNGEE. The CDR3 is 15 residues long. J gave up 6 bases and V 6 bases, and 10 bases lay outside the gene matches.

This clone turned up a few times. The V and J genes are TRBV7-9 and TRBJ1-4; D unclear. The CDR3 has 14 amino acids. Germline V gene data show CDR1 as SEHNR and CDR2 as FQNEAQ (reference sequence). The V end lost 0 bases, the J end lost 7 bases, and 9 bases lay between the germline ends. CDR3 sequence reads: CASSLAERGEKLFF. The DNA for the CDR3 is TGTGCCAGCAGCTTAGCAGAACGGGGTGAAAAACTGTTTTTT.

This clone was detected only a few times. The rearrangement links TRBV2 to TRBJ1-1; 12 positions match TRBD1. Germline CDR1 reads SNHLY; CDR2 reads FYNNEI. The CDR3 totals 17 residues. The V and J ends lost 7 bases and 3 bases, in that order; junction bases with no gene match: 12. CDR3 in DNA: TGTGCCAGCACTAAACTCGGGACAGGGGGCCGGGACACTGAAGCTTTCTTT. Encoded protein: CASTKLGTGGRDTEAFF.

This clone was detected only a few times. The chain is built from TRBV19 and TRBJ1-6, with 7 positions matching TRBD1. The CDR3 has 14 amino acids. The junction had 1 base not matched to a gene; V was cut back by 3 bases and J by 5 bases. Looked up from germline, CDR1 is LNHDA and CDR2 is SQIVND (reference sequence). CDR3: CASSMGQNNSPLHF. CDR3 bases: TGTGCCAGTAGTATGGGACAGAATAATTCACCCCTCCACTTT.

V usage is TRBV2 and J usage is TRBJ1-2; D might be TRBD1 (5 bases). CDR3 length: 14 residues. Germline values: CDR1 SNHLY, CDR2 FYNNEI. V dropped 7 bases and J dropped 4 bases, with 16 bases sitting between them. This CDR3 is CASTPAGKTYGYTF. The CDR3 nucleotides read TGTGCCAGCACCCCGGCAGGGAAAACCTATGGCTACACCTTC.

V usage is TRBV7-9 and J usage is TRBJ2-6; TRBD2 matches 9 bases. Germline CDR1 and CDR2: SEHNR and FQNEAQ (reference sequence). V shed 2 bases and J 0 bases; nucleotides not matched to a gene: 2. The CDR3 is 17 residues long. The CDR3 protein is CASSLPRGGSGANVLTF. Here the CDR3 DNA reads TGTGCCAGCAGCTTACCGCGGGGGGGCTCTGGGGCCAACGTCCTGACTTTC.

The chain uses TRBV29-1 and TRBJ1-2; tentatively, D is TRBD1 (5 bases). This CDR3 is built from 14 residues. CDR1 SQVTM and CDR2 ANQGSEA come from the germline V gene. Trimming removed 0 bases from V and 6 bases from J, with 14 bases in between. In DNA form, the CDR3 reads TGCAGCGTTGAAGATCTAAGGGGTTTTCATGGCTACACCTTC. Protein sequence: CSVEDLRGFHGYTF. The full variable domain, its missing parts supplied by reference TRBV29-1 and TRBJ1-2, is SAVISQKPSRDICQRGTSLTIQCQVDSQVTMMFWYRQQPGQSLTLIATANQGSEATYESGFVIDKFPISRPNLTFSTLTVSNMSPEDSSIYLCSVEDLRGFHGYTFGSGTRLTVV.

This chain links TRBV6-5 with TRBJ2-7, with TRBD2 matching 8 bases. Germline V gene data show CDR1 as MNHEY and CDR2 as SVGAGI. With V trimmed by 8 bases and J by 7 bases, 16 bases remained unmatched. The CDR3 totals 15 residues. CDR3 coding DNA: TGTGCCAGCGCCAGCCCCGGGACTAGTCTGGGAGAGCAGTACTTC. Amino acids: CASASPGTSLGEQYF.

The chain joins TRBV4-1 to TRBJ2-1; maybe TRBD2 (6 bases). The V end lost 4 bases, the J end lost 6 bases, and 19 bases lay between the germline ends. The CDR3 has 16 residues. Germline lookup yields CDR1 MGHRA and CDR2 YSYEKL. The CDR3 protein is CASSPTLGGGGNEQFF. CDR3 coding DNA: TGCGCCAGCAGCCCCACTCTCGGGGGTGGCGGCAATGAGCAGTTCTTC.

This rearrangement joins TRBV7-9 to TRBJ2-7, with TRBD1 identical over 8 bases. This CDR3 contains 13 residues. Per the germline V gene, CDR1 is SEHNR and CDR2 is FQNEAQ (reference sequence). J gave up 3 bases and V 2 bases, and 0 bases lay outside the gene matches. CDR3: CASSLTGGYEQYF. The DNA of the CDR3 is TGTGCCAGCAGCTTAACAGGGGGCTACGAGCAGTACTTC.

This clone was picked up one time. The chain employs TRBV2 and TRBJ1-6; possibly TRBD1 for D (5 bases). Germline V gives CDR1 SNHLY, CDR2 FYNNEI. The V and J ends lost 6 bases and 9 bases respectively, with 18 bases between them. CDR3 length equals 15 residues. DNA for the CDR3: TGTGCCAGCAGGAACTCCGGGACTGGTGCTTCACCCCTCCACTTT. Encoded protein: CASRNSGTGASPLHF.

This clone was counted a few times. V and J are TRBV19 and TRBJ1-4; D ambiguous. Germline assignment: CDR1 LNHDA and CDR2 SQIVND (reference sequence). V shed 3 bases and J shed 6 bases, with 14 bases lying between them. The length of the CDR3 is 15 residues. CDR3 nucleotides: TGTGCCAGTAGTATGCGGTCAAGGGCGGATGAAAAACTGTTTTTT. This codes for CASSMRSRADEKLFF.